The clone carrying this TCR beta chain was observed many times. TCRdb fed the PCR reads into MiXCR, producing one record per CDR3 protein. The repertoire consists of 85,000 to 100,000 distinct CDR3 sequences, with over 20% occurring once and the leading ten covering around 1.1%. V was pared by 2 bases and J by 0 bases, with 3 bases of the junction left unmatched. The length of the CDR3 is 16 residues. Germline values: CDR1 SNHLY, CDR2 FYNNEI. The sample is drawn from a study of molecular identifiers for immune sequencing clone quantification. Sorting was used to obtain naive CD8 T cells (CD8+CD4-CCR7+CD45RA+).

V usage is TRBV2 and J usage is TRBJ2-3; 9 nucleotides agree with TRBD2. This TCR derives from a human donor in good health. Some libraries in this study had Jurkat cell RNA spiked in. Input material: naive CD8+ T cells from blood, with Jurkat cell RNA spiked in. Subset defined: FACS-sorted CD8+CD4-CCR7+CD45RA+ naive T cells. The CDR3 is CASSEWAGGSTDTQYF. The CDR3, as DNA: TGTGCCAGCAGTGAATGGGCGGGGGGGAGCACAGATACGCAGTATTTT.